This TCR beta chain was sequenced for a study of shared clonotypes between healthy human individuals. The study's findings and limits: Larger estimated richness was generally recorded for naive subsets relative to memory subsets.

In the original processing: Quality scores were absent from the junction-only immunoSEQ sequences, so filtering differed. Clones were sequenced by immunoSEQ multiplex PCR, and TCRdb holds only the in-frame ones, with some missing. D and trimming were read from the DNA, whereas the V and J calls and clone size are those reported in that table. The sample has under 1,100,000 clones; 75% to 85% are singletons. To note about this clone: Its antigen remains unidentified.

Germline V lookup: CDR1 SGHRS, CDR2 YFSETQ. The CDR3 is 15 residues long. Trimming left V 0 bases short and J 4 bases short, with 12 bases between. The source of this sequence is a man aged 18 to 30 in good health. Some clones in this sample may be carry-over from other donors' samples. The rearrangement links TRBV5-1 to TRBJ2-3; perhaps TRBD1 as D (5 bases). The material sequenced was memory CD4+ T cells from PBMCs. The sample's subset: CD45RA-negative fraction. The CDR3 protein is CASSLVGEWSDTQYF. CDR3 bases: TGCGCCAGCAGCTTGGTAGGGGAATGGTCAGATACGCAGTATTTT.